The 12 T cell receptor beta chains below all came from one sample that was sequenced in a study of blood T cell repertoires in COVID-19. Using immunoSEQ multiplex PCR, the repertoire was profiled, and TCRdb retains in-frame clones only, with some absent. Of hundreds of thousands of clones in the sample, more than 85% are singletons; the top ten hold 7% to 10%. Sequences were obtained from PBMCs or T cells enriched from blood (not recorded which). Receptors originate from a woman in her sixties who had recovered from COVID-19.

The gene calls are TRBV2 and TRBJ1-1; TRBD1 aligns across 7 bases. Trimming took 6 bases from V and 6 from J; bases not matched to a gene: 7. Germline V gene sequence: CDR1 SNHLY, CDR2 FYNNEI. The CDR3 consists of 13 residues. The CDR3 region has the DNA TGTGCCAGCAGAACCGATACAGGGGCTGAAGCTTTCTTT. It yields the protein CASRTDTGAEAFF.

The rearrangement joins TRBV21-1 to TRBJ1-2; the listed D gene, TRBD1, was not tested against the DNA. TRBV21-1 is described as a pseudogene. The CDR3 is 18 residues long. The CDR3 coding sequence is TGTGCCGGCCCCGAGCACTTTTGGTTACAGGGGGCGGACTATGGCTACACCTTC. Translating it yields CAGPEHFWLQGADYGYTF.

V usage is TRBV19 and J usage is TRBJ1-1; maybe TRBD1 (6 bases). V shed 5 bases and J shed 1 base, with 11 bases lying between them. The CDR3 has 14 amino acids. Germline V gene lookup returns CDR1 LNHDA and CDR2 SQIVND (reference sequence). Here the CDR3 DNA reads TGTGCCAGTAGTCGGACAGCGACGAACACTGAAGCTTTCTTT. Translating it yields CASSRTATNTEAFF.

This chain joins TRBV24-1 and TRBJ2-1; 11 positions match TRBD1. The CDR3 has 16 residues. The germline CDR1 and CDR2 sequences are KGHDR and SFDVKD. Trimming at V came to 2 bases and at J to 4 bases, leaving 3 bases not matched to a gene. The CDR3 DNA reads TGTGCCACCAGTGATTGGACAGGGGGCAAATACAATGAGCAGTTCTTC. It specifies CATSDWTGGKYNEQFF.

The rearrangement joins TRBV7-9 to TRBJ2-5; 9 bases fit TRBD1. The germline CDR1 and CDR2 sequences are SEHNR and FQNEAQ (reference sequence). There are 16 residues in the CDR3. The trim removed 4 bases at V and 5 bases at J, leaving 11 bases unmatched. CDR3 sequence: CASSSGPGQGRETQYF. DNA of the CDR3: TGTGCCAGCAGCTCGGGTCCGGGACAGGGAAGGGAGACCCAGTACTTC.

Remarks on this clone: Other DNA sequences of this sample code for an identical CDR3. V usage is TRBV3-1 (or the pseudogene TRBV3-2) and J usage is TRBJ2-2; D ambiguous. CDR1 and CDR2 from the germline V gene are LGHDT and YNNKEL (reference sequence). Between the trimmed V and J ends, which lost 3 bases and 4 bases, there was a span of 9 bases. The CDR3 runs 14 residues. The CDR3 reads CASSQRGSTGELFF. The CDR3 DNA is TGTGCCAGCAGCCAGCGCGGCTCCACCGGGGAGCTGTTTTTT.

Only one count was recorded for this clone. This chain uses TRBV5-6 with TRBJ2-7, with 10 bases identical to TRBD1. Germline CDR1 and CDR2: SGHDT and YYEEEE. The trim removed 4 bases at V and 3 bases at J, leaving 4 bases unmatched. This CDR3 has 14 residues. Here the CDR3 DNA reads TGTGCCAGCAGCGGACAGGGGGGTCTCTACGAGCAGTACTTC. Encoded protein: CASSGQGGLYEQYF. The whole variable domain, remainder taken from reference TRBV5-6 and TRBJ2-7, is DAGVTQSPTHLIKTRGQQVTLRCSPKSGHDTVSWYQQALGQGPQFIFQYYEEEERQRGNFPDRFSGHQFPNYSSELNVNALLLGDSALYLCASSGQGGLYEQYFGPGTRLTVT.

The gene calls are TRBV10-2 and TRBJ1-3; 11 bases map to TRBD1. CDR1 WSHSY and CDR2 SAAADI come from the germline V gene. Unmatched junction bases numbered 9, after V lost 5 bases and J lost 0 bases. The CDR3 has 18 amino acids. DNA for the CDR3: TGCGCCAGCAGTTGGGACAGGGGGATCCCCTACTCTGGAAACACCATATATTTT. Its protein product is CASSWDRGIPYSGNTIYF.

The CDR3 coding sequence is TGTGCCAGCAGTTTTCGCAATGAGCAGTTCTTC. Its protein is CASSFRNEQFF. The rearrangement joins TRBV28 to TRBJ2-1; D call uncertain. The CDR3 sequence is 11 residues long. V lost 3 bases, J lost 6 bases, and 3 bases lay in between. Germline CDR1 reads MDHEN; CDR2 reads SYDVKM.

The CDR3 here is CASSLNSDTQYF. CDR3 coding DNA: TGTGCCAGCAGCTTGAATTCTGATACGCAGTATTTT. J is TRBJ2-3 and V is TRBV5-6, with D unresolved. CDR3 size: 12 residues. Germline V CDR1 and CDR2: SGHDT, YYEEEE. V was pared by 1 base and J by 6 bases, with 6 bases between.

This clone was detected ten times or more. V gene TRBV5-1 combines with J gene TRBJ2-7, with D possibly being TRBD2 (5 bases). Germline V gives CDR1 SGHRS, CDR2 YFSETQ. The CDR3 totals 14 residues. The V gene lost 4 bases and the J gene lost 1 base, with 12 bases spanning the gap. As DNA, the CDR3 is TGCGCCAGCAGCGACGGAGAGGGATCCTACGAGCAGTACTTC. It yields the protein CASSDGEGSYEQYF.

The chain recombines TRBV11-2 with TRBJ2-3; 8 nucleotides agree with TRBD2. V was clipped by 0 bases and J by 4 bases; unmatched bases: 3. Germline values: CDR1 SGHAT, CDR2 FQNNGV. The CDR3 extends over 15 amino acids. As DNA, the CDR3 is TGTGCCAGCAGCTTAGATCCCGGGGGGGCAGATACGCAGTATTTT. Its protein product is CASSLDPGGADTQYF. The complete variable domain, with remaining parts taken from reference TRBV11-2 and TRBJ2-3, reads EAGVAQSPRYKIIEKRQSVAFWCNPISGHATLYWYQQILGQGPKLLIQFQNNGVVDDSQLPKDRFSAERLKGVDSTLKIQPAKLEDSAVYLCASSLDPGGADTQYFGPGTRLTVL.